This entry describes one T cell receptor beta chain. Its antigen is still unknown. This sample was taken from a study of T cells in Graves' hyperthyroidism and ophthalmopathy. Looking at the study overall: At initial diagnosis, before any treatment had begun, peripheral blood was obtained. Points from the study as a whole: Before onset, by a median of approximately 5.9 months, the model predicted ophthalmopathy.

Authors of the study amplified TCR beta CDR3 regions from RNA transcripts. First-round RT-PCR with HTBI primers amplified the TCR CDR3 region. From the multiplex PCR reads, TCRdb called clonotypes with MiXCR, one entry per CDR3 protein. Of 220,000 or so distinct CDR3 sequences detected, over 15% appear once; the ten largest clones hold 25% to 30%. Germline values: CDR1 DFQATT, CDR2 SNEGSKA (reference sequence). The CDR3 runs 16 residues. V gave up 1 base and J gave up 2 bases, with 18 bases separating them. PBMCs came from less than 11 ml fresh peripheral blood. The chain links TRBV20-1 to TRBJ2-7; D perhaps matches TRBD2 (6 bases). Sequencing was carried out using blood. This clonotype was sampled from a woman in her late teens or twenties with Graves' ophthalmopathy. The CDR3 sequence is CSARGLAAGIAYEQYF. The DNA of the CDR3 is TGCAGTGCTAGAGGCCTGGCAGCGGGCATCGCCTACGAGCAGTACTTC.